The 32 T cell receptor beta chains below were found in one sample sequenced in a study of CD8+CD57+ T cells in acquired aplastic anemia. Individuals selected for sequencing had exhibited CD8+CD57+ cell expansion on flow cytometry. TCR beta VDJ and CDR3 were profiled, and genomic DNA was the template. In TCRdb, the reads were re-called with MiXCR into one record per CDR3 protein. The sample lists about half a million distinct CDR3 sequences, under 40% occurring once. The specimen was sorted CD4+, CD8+, or CD8+CD57+ T cells (not recorded which) from PBMCs. Receptors were obtained from a human donor with aplastic anemia.

The chain couples TRBV7-8 to TRBJ2-5; 7 bases line up with TRBD2. V lost 1 base to trimming and J lost 2 bases; unmatched junction nucleotides: 7. This CDR3 has 16 residues. Germline V lookup: CDR1 SGHVS, CDR2 FQNEAQ. The CDR3 protein is CASSLGPGGYQETQYF. The CDR3 nucleotides are TGTGCCAGCAGCTTAGGCCCGGGGGGATATCAAGAGACCCAGTACTTC. Full variable domain (rest looked up from reference TRBV7-8 and TRBJ2-5): GAGVSQSPRYKVAKRGQDVALRCDPISGHVSLFWYQQALGQGPEFLTYFQNEAQLDKSGLPSDRFFAERPEGSVSTLKIQRTQQEDSAVYLCASSLGPGGYQETQYFGPGTRLLVL.

This clonotype was seen only a few times. The chain recombines TRBV20-1 with TRBJ1-1; TRBD1 matches at 9 bases. CDR1 and CDR2 from the germline V gene are DFQATT and SNEGSKA (reference sequence). J lost 4 bases, V lost 1 base, and 7 bases had no gene match. The CDR3 is 15 amino acids. The CDR3: CSARGDRVFGTEAFF. The CDR3 nucleotides are TGCAGTGCTAGAGGGGACAGGGTATTCGGCACTGAAGCTTTCTTT.

The chain couples TRBV5-4 to TRBJ1-1; D not resolved. With 4 bases removed from V and 0 bases from J, the gap between germline ends came to 10 bases. This CDR3 has 14 amino acids. The V gene's germline CDR1 is SGHNT and CDR2 YYREEE (reference sequence). Here the CDR3 reads CASSRERMNTEAFF. Written as DNA, the CDR3 is TGTGCCAGCAGCCGAGAAAGGATGAACACTGAAGCTTTCTTT.

The V and J genes are TRBV19 and TRBJ1-1; no clear D. CDR1 is LNHDA and CDR2 is SQIVND in the germline V gene (reference sequence). This CDR3 spans 18 amino acids. V was pared by 5 bases and J by 0 bases, with 22 bases between. The CDR3, as DNA: TGTGCCAGTAGTCCCCGGTGGTCCCCATTGGGGATGAACACTGAAGCTTTCTTT. Its translation: CASSPRWSPLGMNTEAFF.

This clonotype turned up a few times. The chain combines TRBV6-2 or TRBV6-3 with TRBJ1-5, with D uncertain. The V end lost 0 bases, the J end lost 6 bases, and 21 bases lay between the germline ends. This CDR3 has 18 residues. CDR1 is MNHEY, CDR2 SVGEGT, per germline. In nucleotides, the CDR3 is TGTGCCAGCAGTTACTCGAAAGTAGTTGGAAGGGATTTTCAGCCCCAGCATTTT. Translated, it gives CASSYSKVVGRDFQPQHF.

The V and J genes are TRBV24-1 and TRBJ2-5, with D tentatively TRBD1 (5 bases). Germline CDR1 and CDR2: KGHDR and SFDVKD. The ends were cut back, 12 bases at V and 5 bases at J, with 21 bases in the middle. The CDR3 runs 14 residues. The CDR3 sequence: CAPATSVDMETQYF. The CDR3 region has the DNA TGTGCCCCTGCCACCAGTGTGGACATGGAGACCCAGTACTTC.

The V gene is TRBV14, the J gene TRBJ2-7; TRBD2 agrees at 12 bases. Trimming removed 4 bases from V and 3 bases from J; junction bases left unmatched: 7. The CDR3 consists of 16 residues. Germline CDR1 is SGHDN and CDR2 is FVKESK. As DNA, the CDR3 is TGTGCCAGCAGCCGCCGACTAGCGGGGGACCTCTACGAGCAGTACTTC. The encoded protein is CASSRRLAGDLYEQYF.

In this sample, this clonotype turned up many times. V usage is TRBV29-1 and J usage is TRBJ1-4, with D perhaps TRBD1 (6 bases). Germline CDR1 SQVTM, CDR2 ANQGSEA. The CDR3 has 13 amino acids. V was cut by 4 bases and J by 8 bases, with 14 bases left in between. The DNA of the CDR3 is TGCAGCGTTGGAGCAGGGGTAGGGGAAAAACTGTTTTTT. Residues: CSVGAGVGEKLFF.

This rearrangement joins TRBV24-1 to TRBJ2-1, with D possibly matching TRBD2 (6 bases). The CDR3 contains 16 residues. The V end lost 5 bases, the J end lost 6 bases, and 19 bases lay between the germline ends. Germline V lookup: CDR1 KGHDR, CDR2 SFDVKD. The CDR3 is CATSAPRGKSSNEQFF. In DNA form, the CDR3 reads TGTGCCACCAGTGCTCCTCGCGGGAAAAGTTCCAATGAGCAGTTCTTC.

The chain has TRBV19 and TRBJ2-7, with D tentatively TRBD1 (5 bases). Trimming cost V 3 bases and J 2 bases, with 11 bases left between them. The CDR3 is made up of 14 amino acids. Germline V gene data show CDR1 as LNHDA and CDR2 as SQIVND (reference sequence). In DNA, the CDR3 is TGTGCCAGTAGTATTCTCAAAGGGGCCTACGAGCAGTACTTC. Protein product: CASSILKGAYEQYF.

This clonotype was observed at least ten times. The chain combines TRBV24-1 with TRBJ1-2; tentative D call: TRBD1 (6 bases). Per germline, CDR1 KGHDR and CDR2 SFDVKD. The CDR3 has 14 residues. V was cut by 5 bases and J by 1 base, with 10 bases left in between. The CDR3 sequence is CATSVAGDNYGYTF. The CDR3 DNA reads TGTGCCACCAGTGTGGCAGGGGATAACTATGGCTACACCTTC.

This clonotype was counted between two and nine times. This sequence joins TRBV20-1 and TRBJ2-3; unclear D gene. V lost 3 bases and J lost 1, with 8 bases in between. CDR1 is DFQATT and CDR2 is SNEGSKA in the germline V gene (reference sequence). The CDR3 consists of 13 residues. CDR3 nucleotides: TGCAGTGCTAGTGTCTCCGGCACAGATACGCAGTATTTT. Protein product: CSASVSGTDTQYF.

This clonotype was seen a few times. The chain combines TRBV27 with TRBJ1-2, with a tentative D call TRBD1 (6 bases). The CDR3 has 17 amino acids. V dropped 7 bases and J dropped 1 base, with 22 bases sitting between them. CDR1 is MNHEY and CDR2 is SMNVEV in the germline V gene (reference sequence). This chain's CDR3 is CASTRLDGTHHNYGYTF. In DNA, the CDR3 is TGTGCCAGCACGCGTCTCGACGGGACACACCATAACTATGGCTACACCTTC.

The V gene is TRBV5-1, the J gene TRBJ2-1; D gene uncertain. The CDR3 covers 13 residues. Germline V gene sequence: CDR1 SGHRS, CDR2 YFSETQ. The V gene lost 5 bases and the J gene lost 5 bases, with 11 bases spanning the gap. The CDR3 coding sequence is TGCGCCAGCAGGTGGAGTATAAACAATGAGCAGTTCTTC. Translation: CASRWSINNEQFF.

This clonotype was recorded many times. The rearrangement links TRBV19 to TRBJ2-7, with 10 bases fitting TRBD2. Germline loops: CDR1 LNHDA, CDR2 SQIVND (reference sequence). The CDR3 spans 14 residues. Trimming cost V 3 bases and J 3 bases; bases outside gene matches: 2. The CDR3 sequence is CASSISGGYYEQYF. The CDR3 coding sequence is TGTGCCAGTAGTATTAGCGGGGGGTACTACGAGCAGTACTTC.

This chain links TRBV20-1 with TRBJ2-7; 12 positions match TRBD2. J gave up 6 bases and V 4 bases, and 4 bases lay outside the gene matches. Germline assignment: CDR1 DFQATT and CDR2 SNEGSKA (reference sequence). The CDR3 is 13 amino acids. Written as DNA, the CDR3 is TGCAGTGCTACGACTAGCGGGGGCTCCGAGCAGTACTTC. Amino acid sequence: CSATTSGGSEQYF.

The chain has TRBV19 and TRBJ1-5; D might be TRBD1 (5 bases). The CDR3 extends over 17 amino acids. V was cut by 4 bases and J by 6 bases, with 22 bases left in between. Germline assignment: CDR1 LNHDA and CDR2 SQIVND (reference sequence). The chain's CDR3 is CASSSPPRGSMIQPQHF. Written as DNA, the CDR3 is TGTGCCAGTAGTAGCCCACCAAGGGGCAGTATGATTCAGCCCCAGCATTTT.

V is TRBV11-2 and J is TRBJ1-3, with D perhaps matching TRBD1 (6 bases). V lost 5 bases and J lost 0, with 14 bases in between. The CDR3 is 16 amino acids. Looked up from germline, CDR1 is SGHAT and CDR2 is FQNNGV. CDR3 in amino acids: CASSIPPGHSGNTIYF. CDR3 DNA sequence: TGTGCCAGCAGCATTCCCCCGGGACACTCTGGAAACACCATATATTTT.

The chain links TRBV7-8 to TRBJ2-7; the D gene is possibly TRBD1 (6 bases). Germline values: CDR1 SGHVS, CDR2 FQNEAQ. The V end was cut by 11 bases, the J end by 6 bases, with 14 bases between. The CDR3 extends over 11 amino acids. The DNA for the CDR3 is TGTGCCTGCCCGGGACAACGCGAGCAGTACTTC. This encodes CACPGQREQYF.

This clonotype was seen at least ten times. The chain recombines TRBV19 with TRBJ1-1; a possible D gene is TRBD1 (5 bases). The CDR3 spans 14 residues. Trimming shortened V by 7 bases and J by 4 bases, and 16 bases separated the two germline ends. Germline V gene lookup returns CDR1 LNHDA and CDR2 SQIVND (reference sequence). The CDR3 DNA reads as TGTGCCAGTAAGAGCAGGGTCGGCCTCACTGAAGCTTTCTTT. Encoded protein: CASKSRVGLTEAFF. The entire variable domain, with the rest obtained from reference TRBV19 and TRBJ1-1, is as follows: DGGITQSPKYLFRKEGQNVTLSCEQNLNHDAMYWYRQDPGQGLRLIYYSQIVNDFQKGDIAEGYSVSREKKESFPLTVTSAQKNPTAFYLCASKSRVGLTEAFFGQGTRLTVV.

This chain links TRBV7-4 with TRBJ2-1; 8 bases map to TRBD2. The CDR3 is made up of 16 amino acids. The V segment lost 2 bases and the J segment 0 bases; nucleotides outside the gene matches: 3. Germline assignment: CDR1 SGHVT and CDR2 SQSDAQ. The DNA for the CDR3 is TGTGCCAGCAGCTTATCGCTAGCGGGCTCCTACAATGAGCAGTTCTTC. Translating gives CASSLSLAGSYNEQFF.

The table lists this clonotype with a few counts. This chain joins TRBV7-2 and TRBJ2-7; 8 nucleotides match TRBD1. The germline V gene has CDR1 SGHTA and CDR2 FQGNSA. The CDR3 is 14 amino acids. The V and J ends lost 5 bases and 4 bases, in that order; junction bases with no gene match: 7. The chain's CDR3 is CASSRPGQEYEQYF. DNA for the CDR3: TGTGCCAGCAGCCGGCCGGGACAGGAGTACGAGCAGTACTTC.

This clonotype was seen at least ten times. The chain employs TRBV19 and TRBJ1-2; D possibly corresponds to TRBD1 (6 bases). The germline V gene encodes CDR1 LNHDA and CDR2 SQIVND (reference sequence). V lost 5 bases, J lost 4 bases, and 14 bases lay in between. This CDR3 is built from 14 residues. CDR3 sequence: CASSDLMDSYGYTF. The CDR3 DNA is TGTGCCAGTAGTGATCTGATGGACAGCTATGGCTACACCTTC.

V usage is TRBV4-2 and J usage is TRBJ2-3, with D perhaps TRBD2 (5 bases). CDR1 and CDR2 (germline): LGHNA, YNFKEQ. CDR3 length equals 18 residues. V lost 2 bases and J lost 0, with 18 bases in between. CDR3 in amino acids: CASSQNRLRTFSTDTQYF. The DNA of the CDR3 is TGTGCCAGCAGCCAAAACCGACTGAGGACTTTTAGCACAGATACGCAGTATTTT.

This clonotype was counted a few times. One end of the junction varies from germline; a read error may be responsible. The gene calls are TRBV10-2 and TRBJ2-3; D not certain. The length of the CDR3 is 16 residues. From germline, CDR1 is WSHSY and CDR2 SAAADI. The CDR3 sequence: CASSPMFQTSTDTQYF. The DNA of the CDR3 is TGTGCCAGCAGCCCAATGTTTCAGACTAGCACAGATACGCAGTATTTT.

This clonotype came up a few times. The V and J genes are TRBV5-4 and TRBJ2-5, with 7 bases that match TRBD1. The trim removed 7 bases at V and 2 bases at J, leaving 8 bases unmatched. Germline values: CDR1 SGHNT, CDR2 YYREEE (reference sequence). This CDR3 comprises 14 residues. The CDR3 protein is CASGRDSTQETQYF. CDR3 nucleotide sequence: TGTGCCAGCGGCCGGGACAGCACTCAAGAGACCCAGTACTTC. The variable domain in full, with the rest retrieved from reference TRBV5-4 and TRBJ2-5, is ETGVTQSPTHLIKTRGQQVTLRCSSQSGHNTVSWYQQALGQGPQFIFQYYREEENGRGNFPPRFSGLQFPNYSSELNVNALELDDSALYLCASGRDSTQETQYFGPGTRLLVL.

The chain is built from TRBV4-1 and TRBJ1-3, with 9 bases aligning to TRBD1. CDR3 length equals 19 residues. Germline CDR1 and CDR2: MGHRA and YSYEKL. The ends lost 0 bases at V and 3 bases at J; junction bases unmatched: 12. The chain's CDR3 is CASSQEGDAGTGNGNTIYF. CDR3 sequence (DNA): TGCGCCAGCAGCCAAGAGGGGGACGCCGGGACAGGGAATGGAAACACCATATATTTT.

The chain combines TRBV10-3 with TRBJ2-7; 14 positions agree with TRBD2. V gave up 3 bases and J gave up 7 bases; unmatched junction bases: 8. The CDR3 is 16 residues long. From germline, CDR1 is ENHRY and CDR2 SYGVKD. CDR3 region: CAISEKGLAGVGEQYF. As DNA, the CDR3 is TGTGCCATCAGTGAAAAGGGACTAGCGGGAGTCGGGGAGCAGTACTTC.

This clonotype was counted many times. This chain connects TRBV24-1 to TRBJ2-1; D tentatively fits TRBD1 or TRBD2 (6 bases each). V was trimmed by 3 bases and J by 7 bases, leaving 18 bases between them. Per the germline V gene, CDR1 is KGHDR and CDR2 is SFDVKD. The length of the CDR3 is 16 residues. The CDR3 nucleotides read TGTGCCACCAGTGATGCCCAGAGGGGGGCCATGAATGAGCAGTTCTTC. Translated: CATSDAQRGAMNEQFF.

The rearrangement uses TRBV30 and TRBJ1-4; possible D gene TRBD1, 5 bases. CDR3 size: 15 residues. The ends were cut back, 0 bases at V and 14 bases at J, with 22 bases in the middle. Germline V gives CDR1 GTSNPN, CDR2 SVGIG (reference sequence). CDR3 DNA sequence: TGTGCCTGGAGTGTACGGGAGAGGGGCCGACTGGTGCTGTTTTTT. Its protein is CAWSVRERGRLVLFF.

The gene calls are TRBV10-3 and TRBJ1-1, with D perhaps TRBD1 (6 bases). V lost 10 bases and J 6 bases, leaving 24 bases between the germline ends. Per the germline V gene, CDR1 is ENHRY and CDR2 is SYGVKD. This CDR3 comprises 15 residues. CDR3 nucleotides: TGTGCCAGCAGGGAAGGAGGACAGACCCGCCCTGAAGCTTTCTTT. Its protein product is CASREGGQTRPEAFF.

This clonotype has only a few counts. This chain links TRBV15 with TRBJ1-5; 10 nucleotides match TRBD1. From germline, CDR1 is LNHNV and CDR2 YYDKDF (reference sequence). The J segment lost 7 bases and the V segment lost 5 bases, leaving 8 bases of the junction unmatched. The CDR3 contains 15 residues. The CDR3 is CATSPRDRGKQPQHF. CDR3 in DNA: TGTGCCACCAGCCCCCGGGACAGGGGAAAGCAGCCCCAGCATTTT.